What follows is one T cell receptor (beta chain) and its context. What it binds is not known. This sample was taken from a study of radiotherapy plus CTLA-4 blockade in lung cancer. Study in general: Objective response rate was over 15%; disease control rate, less than 40%. Study conclusions and caveats: TCR clones from tumors expanded in blood after radiotherapy plus ipilimumab. Response, reportedly, was best predicted by interferon-beta along with early blood T cell clone dynamics.

CDR3 size: 13 residues. Deletions cut 9 bases from V and 0 bases from J, with 11 bases between. The germline CDR1 and CDR2 sequences are LNHNV and YYDKDF (reference sequence). The assay was immunoSEQ multiplex PCR, and TCRdb's table has in-frame clones only and misses some. The sample records 50,000 to 65,000 clones, less than 85% being singletons. Patients in the study, people with chemo-refractory metastatic non-small-cell lung cancer, received focal radiation plus ipilimumab CTLA-4 blockade. This chain connects TRBV15 to TRBJ1-1; D is unclear. The TCR was taken from a human donor with non-small cell lung cancer who had a complete response to radiotherapy plus ipilimumab. Source: peripheral blood, taken from a patient treated with radiotherapy plus ipilimumab. CDR3 coding DNA: TGTGCCACTCAACAGAACATGAACACTGAAGCTTTCTTT. Translated: CATQQNMNTEAFF.